The source of this TCR beta chain is a study of T cells after yellow fever vaccination (dated by TCRdb to the late 2010s). About the study as a whole: Libraries from fractions with low cell numbers were prepared with the SMART-Seq v4 Ultra Low Input RNA kit. Blood was collected at multiple timepoints before and after primary and secondary immunization, and bulk PBMC replicates and cell subsets were isolated. To follow T-cell clones before and after primary and booster YFV17D yellow fever vaccination, bulk TCR alpha and beta repertoires were sequenced over time. Two healthy male donors, one aged 18 to 29 and one aged 30 to 39 years, were included in the cohort. General study outcomes and caveats: FACS-sorted repertoires could contain abundant contaminating clonotypes from the bulk population, so computational filtering was required. A small share of clonotypes occurred in both CD4 and CD8 compartments, likely arising from convergent recombination. The study included only a couple of donors, which limits how far the findings can be generalized. Compared with the primary T-cell response, the secondary T-cell response was weaker but faster, peaking on day 5 rather than day 15. Most clones expanded after primary vaccination (roughly 96% of CD4 and around 88% of CD8) were re-detected after the booster, suggesting that broad memory maintenance occurred.

This clonotype showed up many times. Its target antigen remains unknown. No much larger clone is present one base from it, and per-base qualities are unavailable. Inclusive of the bounding cysteine and phenylalanine, the CDR3 is 16 residues long. Only the CDR3 part of the read is kept: 48 bases, read in frame from the first base. CDR1 and CDR2 were assigned from the germline V gene as SGHRS and YFSETQ. V sheds 0 bases and J sheds 5 bases, leaving 17 bases between their ends. TCRdb lists the instrument as Illumina NovaSeq 6000. TCR cDNA was made using 5'RACE template switching, a step that added a universal primer site and unique molecular identifiers. Priming of cDNA synthesis was performed from both the TCR alpha and TCR beta constant segments. Library amplification involved two PCR steps, and the second step added sample barcodes and sequencing adapters. Libraries were sequenced on Illumina HiSeq 2500 (2x100 bp) or NovaSeq (2x150 bp). The original methods were these. Demultiplexing of reads and collapsing into UMI consensus sequences were performed with MIGEC, and V(D)J alignment was carried out with MiXCR. Using edgeR on replicate PBMC samples, clonotypes were called vaccine-responding if FDR was below 0.01 and the log2 fold change was above 5 up to day 15. Bulk clonotypes were assigned CD4 or CD8 identity according to which sequenced CD4 or CD8 repertoire held them at higher abundance. Clones were called with MiXCR by TCRdb after fastp trimmed the public reads at Q25, and only in-frame beta chains were retained. For every CDR3 protein sequence, its rows merge into one entry that carries the most common genes and DNA. It is TCRdb's table, rather than the study itself, that gives the V and J calls and clone size. The sample table lists some 250,000 distinct CDR3 sequences, roughly 3.5% of them with a count of one. Clones ranked in the top ten supply 15% to 20% of the sample.

This specimen's treatment or condition label, interpreted: live attenuated yellow fever vaccine strain. At each blood-draw timepoint, two biological replicates of bulk PBMCs were collected. PBMCs were isolated from peripheral blood using a standard Ficoll-Paque protocol. RNA was extracted with TriZol from bulk PBMCs, CD4 and CD8 fractions, and dextramer-positive and dextramer-negative fractions. The clonotype comes from a man younger than 35 who received the YFV17D yellow fever vaccine. Sample: PBMCs, taken 15 days after the yellow fever booster vaccination. The chain is encoded by TRBV5-1 joined to TRBJ1-1; TRBD1 is a weak D gene call, 5 bases matching. The CDR3 region has the sequence CASSLDLWGGETEAFF. The sequenced DNA: TGCGCCAGCAGCTTGGATCTATGGGGGGGAGAGACTGAAGCTTTCTTT.